These 2 T cell receptor beta chains share one sample of origin, sequenced in a study of blood T cells in healthy people across ages. For the second PCR, which ran for 7 to 11 cycles, a sample-barcoded 5' primer and a J-beta primer mix were used. Each CDR3 protein is one row after TCRdb ran MiXCR on the 5' RACE reads. The sample yields hundreds of thousands of distinct CDR3 sequences, 49% seen once. Material for sequencing was blood. These receptors originate from an older woman in good health.

With regard to this clonotype: Just one base apart from a much larger clone, this may be a read error. The chain uses TRBV3-1 and TRBJ1-2; unclear D gene. This CDR3 has 13 amino acids. The V and J ends lost 0 bases and 4 bases respectively, with 6 bases between them. From germline, CDR1 is LGHDT and CDR2 YNNKEL (reference sequence). DNA of the CDR3: TGTGCCAGCAGCCAAGAACTCGCCTATGGCTACACCTTC. Translated: CASSQELAYGYTF.

The sample holds a few counts of this clonotype. The chain links TRBV7-2 to TRBJ1-5; D gene uncertain. Germline CDR1 is SGHTA and CDR2 is FQGNSA. Trimming left V 4 bases short and J 5 bases short, with 9 bases between. The CDR3 totals 13 residues. CDR3 nucleotide sequence: TGTGCCAGCAGCTCGCAACGGGATCAGCCCCAGCATTTT. Its translation is CASSSQRDQPQHF.